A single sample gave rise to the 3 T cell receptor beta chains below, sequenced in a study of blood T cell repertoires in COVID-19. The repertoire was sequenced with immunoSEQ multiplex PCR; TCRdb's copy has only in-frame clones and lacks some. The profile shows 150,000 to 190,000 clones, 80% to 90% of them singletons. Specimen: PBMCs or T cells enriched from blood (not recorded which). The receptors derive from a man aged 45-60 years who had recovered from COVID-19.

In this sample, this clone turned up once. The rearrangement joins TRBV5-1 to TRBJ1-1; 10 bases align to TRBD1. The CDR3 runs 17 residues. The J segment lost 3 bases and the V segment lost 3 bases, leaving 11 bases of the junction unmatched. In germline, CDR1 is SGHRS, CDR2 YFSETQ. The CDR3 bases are TGCGCCAGCAGCTACGGACCATCGACAGGGGGCCACACTGAAGCTTTCTTT. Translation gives CASSYGPSTGGHTEAFF.

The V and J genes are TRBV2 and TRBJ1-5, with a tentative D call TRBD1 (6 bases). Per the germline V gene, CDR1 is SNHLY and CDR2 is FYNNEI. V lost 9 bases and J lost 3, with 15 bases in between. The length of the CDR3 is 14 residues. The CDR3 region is CASRRQGINQPQHF. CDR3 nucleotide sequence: TGTGCCAGTCGCCGCCAGGGGATCAATCAGCCCCAGCATTTT.

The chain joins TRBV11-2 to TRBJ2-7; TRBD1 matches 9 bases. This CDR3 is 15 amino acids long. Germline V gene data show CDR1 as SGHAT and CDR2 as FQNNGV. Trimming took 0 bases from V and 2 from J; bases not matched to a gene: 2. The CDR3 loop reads CASSLETGGAYEQYF. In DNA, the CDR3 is TGTGCCAGCAGCTTAGAAACAGGGGGCGCCTACGAGCAGTACTTC. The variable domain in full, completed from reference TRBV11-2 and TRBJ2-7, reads EAGVAQSPRYKIIEKRQSVAFWCNPISGHATLYWYQQILGQGPKLLIQFQNNGVVDDSQLPKDRFSAERLKGVDSTLKIQPAKLEDSAVYLCASSLETGGAYEQYFGPGTRLTVT.